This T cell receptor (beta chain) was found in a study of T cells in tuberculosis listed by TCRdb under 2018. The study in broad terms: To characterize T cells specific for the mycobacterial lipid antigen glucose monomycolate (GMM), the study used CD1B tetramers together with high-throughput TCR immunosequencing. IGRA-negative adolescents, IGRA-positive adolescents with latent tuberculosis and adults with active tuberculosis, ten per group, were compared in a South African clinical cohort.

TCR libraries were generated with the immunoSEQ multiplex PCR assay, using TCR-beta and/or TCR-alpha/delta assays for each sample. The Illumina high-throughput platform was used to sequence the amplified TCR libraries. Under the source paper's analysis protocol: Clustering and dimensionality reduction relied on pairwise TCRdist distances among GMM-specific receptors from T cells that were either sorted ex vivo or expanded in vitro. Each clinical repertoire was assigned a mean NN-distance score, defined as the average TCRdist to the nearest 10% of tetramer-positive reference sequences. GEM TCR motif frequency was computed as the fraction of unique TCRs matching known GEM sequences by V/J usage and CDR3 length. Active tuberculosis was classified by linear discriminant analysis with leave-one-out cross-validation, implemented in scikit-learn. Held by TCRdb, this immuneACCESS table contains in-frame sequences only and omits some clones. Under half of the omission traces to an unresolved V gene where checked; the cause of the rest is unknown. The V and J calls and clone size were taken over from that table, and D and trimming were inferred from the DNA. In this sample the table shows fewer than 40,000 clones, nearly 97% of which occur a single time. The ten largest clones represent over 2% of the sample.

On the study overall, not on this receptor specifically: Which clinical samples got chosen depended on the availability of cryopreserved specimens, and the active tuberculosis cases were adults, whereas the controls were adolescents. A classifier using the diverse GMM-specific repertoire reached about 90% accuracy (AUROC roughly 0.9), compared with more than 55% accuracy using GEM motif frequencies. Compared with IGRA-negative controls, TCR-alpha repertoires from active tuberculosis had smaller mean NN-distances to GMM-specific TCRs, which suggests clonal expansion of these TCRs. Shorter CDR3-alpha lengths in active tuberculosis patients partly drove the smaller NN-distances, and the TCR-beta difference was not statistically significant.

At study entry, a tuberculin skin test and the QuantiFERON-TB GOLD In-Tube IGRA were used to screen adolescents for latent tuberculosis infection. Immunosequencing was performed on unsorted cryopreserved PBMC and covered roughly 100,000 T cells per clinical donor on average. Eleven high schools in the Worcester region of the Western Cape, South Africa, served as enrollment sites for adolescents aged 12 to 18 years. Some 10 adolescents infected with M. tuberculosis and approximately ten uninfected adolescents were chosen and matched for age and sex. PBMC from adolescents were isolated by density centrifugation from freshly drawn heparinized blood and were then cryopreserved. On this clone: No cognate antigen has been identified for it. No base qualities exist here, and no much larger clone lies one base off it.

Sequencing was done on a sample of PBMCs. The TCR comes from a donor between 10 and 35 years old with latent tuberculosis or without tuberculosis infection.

The CDR3 has the sequence CASSPGLTYEQYF. In nucleotide form, the sequence is TGTGCCAGCAGTCCGGGACTAACCTACGAGCAGTACTTC. The rearrangement joined TRBV27 to TRBJ2-7; TRBD2 lines up with 7 middle nucleotides. V is cut back by 5 bases and J by 2 bases, with 3 bases in the junction unmatched. The CDR3 runs 13 residues from the cysteine to the phenylalanine. Only the CDR3 DNA stays, 39 bases, in frame from base 1. According to the germline V gene (reference sequence), CDR1 reads MNHEY and CDR2 reads SMNVEV.